Below are 25 T cell receptor beta chains sequenced from a single sample in a study of blood T cell repertoires in COVID-19. This table comes from immunoSEQ multiplex PCR, and its TCRdb copy is limited to in-frame clones, with some not included. Of some 150,000 clones in the sample, more than 75% were seen once. The sample was peripheral blood. The receptors shown here come from a woman aged 40 to 50 with acute or convalescent COVID-19.

This clone appeared once. The chain recombines TRBV7-9 with TRBJ1-5; 9 positions match TRBD1. Germline assignment: CDR1 SEHNR and CDR2 FQNEAQ (reference sequence). The CDR3 consists of 15 residues. V shed 5 bases and J 4 bases; nucleotides not matched to a gene: 6. CDR3 residues: CASSPGTGLNQPQHF. The CDR3 nucleotides read TGTGCCAGCAGCCCCGGGACAGGGCTTAATCAGCCCCAGCATTTT.

The V gene is TRBV5-1, the J gene TRBJ2-3, with TRBD2 as a possible D gene (7 bases). The CDR3 sequence is 14 residues long. The V gene's germline CDR1 is SGHRS and CDR2 YFSETQ. Trimming left V 0 bases short and J 5 bases short, with 10 bases between. The CDR3 loop is CASSLAGGIDTQYF. The CDR3 coding sequence is TGCGCCAGCAGCTTGGCGGGGGGCATAGATACGCAGTATTTT.

The chain uses TRBV19 and TRBJ2-5; 13 bases fit TRBD2. Trimming cost V 6 bases and J 4 bases; bases outside gene matches: 2. This CDR3 has 14 amino acids. Germline V gene lookup returns CDR1 LNHDA and CDR2 SQIVND (reference sequence). CDR3 sequence (DNA): TGTGCCAGTAGAGGGACTAGCGGGGTAGAGACCCAGTACTTC. This codes for CASRGTSGVETQYF.

The chain is built from TRBV6-2 or TRBV6-3 and TRBJ2-5; 10 bases agree with TRBD1. V shed 0 bases, J shed 5 bases, and the junction held 3 bases outside the gene matches. CDR1 is MNHEY, CDR2 SVGEGT, per germline. This CDR3 is built from 15 residues. This chain's CDR3 is CASSYSTGGVETQYF. The CDR3 DNA sequence: TGTGCCAGCAGTTACTCGACAGGGGGCGTGGAGACCCAGTACTTC.

The V and J genes are TRBV9 and TRBJ1-6; maybe TRBD1 (6 bases). The V end lost 4 bases, the J end lost 7 bases, and 18 bases lay between the germline ends. The CDR3 extends over 16 amino acids. Per germline, CDR1 SGDLS and CDR2 YYNGEE. CDR3 nucleotide sequence: TGTGCCAGCAGCCCCGAGGGTGGGGGCCTGAATTCACCCCTCCACTTT. Translated, it gives CASSPEGGGLNSPLHF.

The chain couples TRBV28 to TRBJ1-2; 8 nucleotides match TRBD1. Trimming removed 5 bases from V and 4 bases from J; junction bases left unmatched: 9. The V gene's germline CDR1 is MDHEN and CDR2 SYDVKM. This CDR3 comprises 15 residues. The CDR3 is CASSPGTGVAYGYTF. In DNA, the CDR3 is TGTGCCAGCAGTCCCGGGACAGGCGTCGCCTATGGCTACACCTTC.

The CDR3 spells CASSPVAGQGGYEQFF. For the CDR3, the DNA is TGTGCCAGCTCACCGGTTGCGGGACAGGGAGGGTATGAGCAGTTCTTC. The chain uses TRBV18 and TRBJ2-1, with 9 bases identical to TRBD1. The trim removed 3 bases at V and 8 bases at J, leaving 11 bases unmatched. CDR1 and CDR2 from the germline V gene are KGHSH and LQKENI. CDR3 size: 16 residues.

This rearrangement joins TRBV11-2 to TRBJ2-3, with D possibly matching TRBD1 (6 bases). The CDR3 is 14 residues long. Germline V gene sequence: CDR1 SGHAT, CDR2 FQNNGV. V was shortened by 5 bases and J by 4 bases, with 13 bases between the two germline ends. DNA of the CDR3: TGTGCCAGCAGCCCCAGTGGGGGCCCAGATACGCAGTATTTT. Translated: CASSPSGGPDTQYF.

The chain is built from TRBV6-2 or TRBV6-3 and TRBJ1-2, with D possibly being TRBD1 (5 bases). Trimming stripped 2 bases from V and 8 bases from J, with 15 bases between. Germline lookup yields CDR1 MNHEY and CDR2 SVGEGT. The CDR3 spans 14 residues. CDR3 in amino acids: CASSYPDTPYGYTF. CDR3 in DNA: TGTGCCAGCAGTTACCCGGACACCCCATACGGCTACACCTTC.

The V and J genes are TRBV4-1 and TRBJ2-1, with 9 bases matching TRBD2. The CDR3 length is 15 residues. After removal of 6 bases from V and 6 bases from J, the junction contained 9 bases not matched to a gene. Germline V CDR1 and CDR2: MGHRA, YSYEKL. DNA for the CDR3: TGCGCCAGCAGTCCCGATCGCGGGAGGGGCAATGAGCAGTTCTTC. It translates to CASSPDRGRGNEQFF.

In its sample, this clone was seen a few times. J is TRBJ2-5 and V is TRBV9; a weak D match, TRBD2 (5 bases). This CDR3 is 15 amino acids long. Between the trimmed V and J ends, which lost 2 bases and 5 bases, there was a span of 16 bases. Germline-derived CDR1 and CDR2 are SGDLS and YYNGEE. The chain's CDR3 is CASSVGNGVHETQYF. The DNA for the CDR3 is TGTGCCAGCAGCGTCGGGAATGGGGTTCACGAGACCCAGTACTTC.

CDR3 region: CSARAGYEQYF. The DNA of the CDR3 is TGCAGTGCTAGAGCGGGCTACGAGCAGTACTTC. This rearrangement joins TRBV20-1 to TRBJ2-7; D ambiguous. The ends were cut back, 1 base at V and 3 bases at J, with 4 bases in the middle. Germline V gene data show CDR1 as DFQATT and CDR2 as SNEGSKA (reference sequence). The CDR3 length is 11 residues.

The chain combines TRBV2 with TRBJ2-1; D perhaps matches TRBD1 (6 bases). Between the trimmed V and J ends, which lost 7 bases and 3 bases, there was a span of 13 bases. The length of the CDR3 is 14 residues. In germline, CDR1 is SNHLY, CDR2 FYNNEI. CDR3 sequence (DNA): TGTGCCAGCAACACAGGGCTAGGCTACAATGAGCAGTTCTTC. It translates to CASNTGLGYNEQFF. Complete variable domain (other parts from reference TRBV2 and TRBJ2-1): EPEVTQTPSHQVTQMGQEVILRCVPISNHLYFYWYRQILGQKVEFLVSFYNNEISEKSEIFDDQFSVERPDGSNFTLKIRSTKLEDSAMYFCASNTGLGYNEQFFGPGTRLTVL.

In this sample, this clone turned up once. The chain recombines TRBV5-1 with TRBJ2-2; possibly TRBD2 for D (6 bases). The CDR3 loop spans 14 amino acids. V dropped 3 bases and J dropped 4 bases, with 10 bases sitting between them. Germline V gives CDR1 SGHRS, CDR2 YFSETQ. CDR3 sequence: CASSSGDLTGELFF. The DNA of the CDR3 is TGCGCCAGCAGCTCGGGGGACCTCACCGGGGAGCTGTTTTTT.

V usage is TRBV11-2 and J usage is TRBJ2-7; D is possibly TRBD2 (6 bases). Germline assignment: CDR1 SGHAT and CDR2 FQNNGV. CDR3 length: 15 amino acids. Trimming cost V 1 base and J 4 bases, with 14 bases left between them. CDR3 sequence: CASSLAPGREYEQYF. Written as DNA, the CDR3 is TGTGCCAGCAGCTTAGCACCCGGGAGAGAGTACGAGCAGTACTTC.

This chain uses TRBV2 with TRBJ1-2, with 7 bases identical to TRBD1. This CDR3 spans 14 amino acids. The germline V gene has CDR1 SNHLY and CDR2 FYNNEI. Unmatched junction bases numbered 4, after V lost 2 bases and J lost 4 bases. The CDR3 sequence: CASSENRGAYGYTF. The DNA for the CDR3 is TGTGCCAGCAGTGAAAACAGGGGCGCCTATGGCTACACCTTC.

CDR3 DNA: TGTGCCAGCAGTTTATTTGGCTTGTCGGGGGACACTGAAGCTTTCTTT. Encoded protein: CASSLFGLSGDTEAFF. The chain recombines TRBV27 with TRBJ1-1, with a tentative D call TRBD1 (5 bases). V was clipped by 1 base and J by 3 bases, with 15 bases between them. From germline, CDR1 is MNHEY and CDR2 SMNVEV (reference sequence). This CDR3 contains 16 residues.

This chain connects TRBV7-3 to TRBJ2-1; D gene ambiguous. Trimming shortened V by 1 base and J by 8 bases, and 9 bases separated the two germline ends. Germline V CDR1 and CDR2: SGHTA, FQGTGA. The CDR3 runs to 13 residues. CDR3 amino acids: CASSLNTAHEQFF. CDR3 bases: TGTGCCAGCAGCTTAAACACAGCCCATGAGCAGTTCTTC.

The chain is built from TRBV6-2 or TRBV6-3 and TRBJ1-2; D is ambiguous. The CDR3 is made up of 14 amino acids. Trimming left V 4 bases short and J 0 bases short, with 9 bases between. Germline CDR1 and CDR2: MNHEY and SVGEGT. DNA of the CDR3: TGTGCCAGCAGTTCACAGATAGCTAACTATGGCTACACCTTC. Amino acid sequence: CASSSQIANYGYTF.

The chain employs TRBV19 and TRBJ1-1; possibly TRBD1 for D (5 bases). V was shortened by 7 bases and J by 5 bases, with 17 bases between the two germline ends. CDR1 and CDR2 (germline): LNHDA, SQIVND (reference sequence). This CDR3 region has 14 residues. The CDR3 nucleotides are TGTGCCAGTACCCGCGGACCCGGGGGAACTGAAGCTTTCTTT. It translates to CASTRGPGGTEAFF.

The chain joins TRBV29-1 to TRBJ2-7; 8 bases agree with TRBD1. This CDR3 is built from 12 residues. Losses at the gene ends were 7 bases for V and 3 bases for J; bases not matched to a gene: 5. CDR1 SQVTM and CDR2 ANQGSEA come from the germline V gene. This CDR3 reads CSGGQGHYEQYF. CDR3 nucleotide sequence: TGCAGCGGAGGACAGGGACACTACGAGCAGTACTTC.

V gene TRBV9 combines with J gene TRBJ1-2; D is perhaps TRBD1 (6 bases). In germline, CDR1 is SGDLS, CDR2 YYNGEE. V lost 3 bases and J 4 bases, leaving 19 bases between the germline ends. The CDR3 consists of 16 residues. CDR3 amino acids: CASSEATGGLPYGYTF. The CDR3 DNA follows: TGTGCCAGCAGCGAAGCGACAGGCGGCCTCCCCTATGGCTACACCTTC.

CDR3 DNA: TGTGCCAGCAGCCCCGGTCAGGGGTGGAACTATGGCTACACCTTC. Encoded protein: CASSPGQGWNYGYTF. The chain joins TRBV5-6 to TRBJ1-2; tentatively, D is TRBD1 (6 bases). The CDR3 has 15 amino acids. CDR1 and CDR2 from the germline V gene are SGHDT and YYEEEE. V lost 4 bases, J lost 2 bases, and 15 bases lay in between.

The chain uses TRBV18 and TRBJ2-3, with TRBD1 matching over 7 bases. CDR3 size: 14 residues. V lost 8 bases to trimming and J lost 4 bases; unmatched junction nucleotides: 9. The germline V gene has CDR1 KGHSH and CDR2 LQKENI. As DNA, the CDR3 is TGTGCCAGCGACCAGGGGGTGAGGTCAGATACGCAGTATTTT. Amino acid sequence: CASDQGVRSDTQYF.

V and J are TRBV7-9 and TRBJ2-7, with TRBD2 matching 8 bases. The CDR3 has 18 amino acids. J was trimmed by 2 bases and V by 1 base; bases with no gene match: 13. The V gene's germline CDR1 is SEHNR and CDR2 FQNEAQ (reference sequence). CDR3 amino acids: CASSLDRFGLADTYEQYF. For the CDR3, the DNA is TGTGCCAGCAGCTTAGATCGGTTCGGACTAGCAGATACCTACGAGCAGTACTTC.